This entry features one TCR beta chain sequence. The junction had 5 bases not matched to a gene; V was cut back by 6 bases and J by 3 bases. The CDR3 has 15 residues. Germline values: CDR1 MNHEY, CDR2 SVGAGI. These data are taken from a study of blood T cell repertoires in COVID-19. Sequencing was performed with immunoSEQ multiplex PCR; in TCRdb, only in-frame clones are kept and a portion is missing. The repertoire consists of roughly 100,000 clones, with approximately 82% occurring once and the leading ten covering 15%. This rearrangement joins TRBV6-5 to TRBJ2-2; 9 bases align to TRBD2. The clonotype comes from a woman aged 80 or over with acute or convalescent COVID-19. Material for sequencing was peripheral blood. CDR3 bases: TGTGCCAGCAGCCCCCTAGCGGGGTACACCGGGGAGCTGTTTTTT. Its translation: CASSPLAGYTGELFF.